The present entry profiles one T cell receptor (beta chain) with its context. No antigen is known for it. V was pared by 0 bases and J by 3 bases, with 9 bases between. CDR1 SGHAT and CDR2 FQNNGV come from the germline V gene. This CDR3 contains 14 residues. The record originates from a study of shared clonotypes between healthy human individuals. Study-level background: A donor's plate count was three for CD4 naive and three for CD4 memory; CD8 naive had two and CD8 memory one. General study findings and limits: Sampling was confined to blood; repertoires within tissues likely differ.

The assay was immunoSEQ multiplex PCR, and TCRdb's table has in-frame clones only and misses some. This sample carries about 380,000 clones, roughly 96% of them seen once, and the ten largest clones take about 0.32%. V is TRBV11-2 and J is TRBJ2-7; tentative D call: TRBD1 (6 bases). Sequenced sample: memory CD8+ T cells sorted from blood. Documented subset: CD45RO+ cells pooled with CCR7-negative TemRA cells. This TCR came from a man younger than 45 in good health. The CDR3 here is CASSLEGAVYEQYF. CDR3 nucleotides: TGTGCCAGCAGCTTAGAGGGGGCCGTCTACGAGCAGTACTTC.